This T cell receptor beta chain was captured by sequencing in a study of blood T cell repertoires in COVID-19. Study details: Whether acute or convalescent, the COVID-19 samples came from the United States, Italy and Spain. Sample material is recorded as cDNA or gDNA derived from T cells, B-cell-depleted T cells, or PBMCs.

This table comes from immunoSEQ multiplex PCR, and its TCRdb copy is limited to in-frame clones, with some not included. The table records around 260,000 clones, around nine tenths of them present only once. Enrolment of Seattle patients took place during active infection, and they were followed longitudinally. CDR3 length: 14 residues. V was pared by 8 bases and J by 0 bases, with 8 bases between. CDR1 is MDHEN and CDR2 is SYDVKM in the germline V gene. The receptor was derived from a woman aged 55 to 70 with COVID-19, enrolled during active disease. The specimen sequenced was peripheral blood. This chain links TRBV28 with TRBJ2-6; D remains unclear. CDR3 sequence (DNA): TGTGCCAGCTCCTGGAGCTCTGGGGCCAACGTCCTGACTTTC. It specifies CASSWSSGANVLTF.